Many counts were recorded for the clone carrying this TCR beta chain. As yet, its antigen is unknown. The record originates from a study of T cells after posttransplantation cyclophosphamide. Study observations and caveats: TRB clonality was highly associated with recipient CMV seropositivity and reactivation. Skin or GI-infiltrating T cells shared few TRB sequences with blood.

The protocol was immunoSEQ multiplex PCR, while the TCRdb copy is restricted to in-frame clones and leaves out a portion. The sample yields 23,000 or so clones, without any singletons. The germline CDR1 and CDR2 sequences are MNHEY and SMNVEV (reference sequence). Trimming pared 2 bases from V and 1 base from J, leaving 8 bases between. The CDR3 is made up of 14 amino acids. Treatment was busulfan-fludarabine conditioning, a marrow graft, and cyclophosphamide on days +3 and +4. The source was PBMCs, collected after allogeneic stem cell transplant with posttransplant cyclophosphamide. The TCR originated in a male patient aged 18 to 35 who received an allogeneic stem cell transplant from a related donor, was CMV-positive, and had no GVHD. Some T cells may originate from the graft donor. The rearrangement uses TRBV27 and TRBJ1-1; D possibly corresponds to TRBD1 (6 bases). CDR3 residues: CASSLQGQNTEAFF. The CDR3 DNA reads TGTGCCAGCAGTTTACAGGGGCAGAACACTGAAGCTTTCTTT.